What follows is one TCR beta chain and its context. Its antigen remains unidentified. Sequencing was done directly on freshly isolated, uncultured memory T cells. Repertoires were generated with immunoSEQ multiplex PCR, while TCRdb's copy carries only in-frame clones and drops some. The sample holds 60,000 to 90,000 clones, 83% seen once. The sample is drawn from a study of CD4 T cell repertoires in COVID-19. Study results and limitations: Between roughly 6 and 25% of SARS-CoV-2 clonotypes also appeared in SARS-CoV and/or HKU1 spike cultures.

The germline V and J ends were trimmed by 0 bases and 5 bases, with 6 bases remaining between them. From germline, CDR1 is MNHEY and CDR2 SVGAGI. This CDR3 region has 13 residues. This sequence originates from a human donor who had COVID-19. The material was CD4+ T cells from peripheral blood, obtained after recovery from COVID-19. The chain couples TRBV6-5 to TRBJ2-3; no firm D call. The CDR3 nucleotides are TGTGCCAGCAGTTACTCGTCGGGAGATACGCAGTATTTT. It codes for CASSYSSGDTQYF.